The 6 T cell receptor beta chains below were found in one sample sequenced in a study of shared clonotypes between healthy human individuals. Sequenced by immunoSEQ multiplex PCR; TCRdb stores in-frame clones only, minus some. The table includes about 490,000 clones, around 73% detected once. Sequences were obtained from PBMCs. The receptors were sampled from a woman aged 35 to 49 in good health. Some clones in this sample may be carry-over from other donors' samples.

This clone was seen a few times. The rearrangement joins TRBV18 to TRBJ1-5, with D unresolved. Germline values: CDR1 KGHSH, CDR2 LQKENI. CDR3 length: 15 amino acids. The V gene lost 2 bases and the J gene lost 0 bases, with 8 bases spanning the gap. The CDR3 bases are TGTGCCAGCTCACCAATACAGAATAGCAATCAGCCCCAGCATTTT. It is translated as CASSPIQNSNQPQHF.

The genes are TRBV4-2 and TRBJ2-7, with TRBD1 matching 8 bases. This CDR3 contains 17 residues. The V gene end was trimmed by 0 bases and the J gene end by 3 bases; junction bases not matched to a gene: 10. Per germline, CDR1 LGHNA and CDR2 YNFKEQ. The CDR3: CASSQEALPGQGYEQYF. Written as DNA, the CDR3 is TGTGCCAGCAGCCAAGAGGCTCTTCCCGGACAGGGCTACGAGCAGTACTTC.

This chain links TRBV6-1 with TRBJ1-4; the D gene is possibly TRBD1 (6 bases). Per the germline V gene, CDR1 is MNHNS and CDR2 is SASEGT. V was trimmed by 8 bases and J by 6 bases, leaving 16 bases between them. The length of the CDR3 is 14 residues. The CDR3 reads CASGRRGRYEKLFF. The CDR3 coding sequence is TGTGCCAGCGGGCGCAGGGGTCGGTATGAAAAACTGTTTTTT.

The chain carries TRBV19 and TRBJ2-1, with 8 nucleotides matching TRBD2. V gave up 3 bases and J gave up 6 bases; unmatched junction bases: 7. From germline, CDR1 is LNHDA and CDR2 SQIVND (reference sequence). CDR3 length: 15 amino acids. As DNA, the CDR3 is TGTGCCAGTAGTATTCCCGGACTAGCATTCAATGAGCAGTTCTTC. Residues: CASSIPGLAFNEQFF.

J is TRBJ2-7 and V is TRBV5-1, with a weak D call TRBD1 (5 bases). With 2 bases removed from V and 0 bases from J, the gap between germline ends came to 9 bases. The CDR3 extends over 14 amino acids. Germline V gives CDR1 SGHRS, CDR2 YFSETQ. In DNA form, the CDR3 reads TGCGCCAGCAGCTTCCAGGGCGGCTCCTACGAGCAGTACTTC. It translates to CASSFQGGSYEQYF.

CDR3 amino acids: CASSVAPVRRELFF. CDR3 DNA sequence: TGTGCCAGCAGCGTAGCCCCGGTCAGAAGGGAGCTGTTTTTT. J is TRBJ2-2 and V is TRBV9; the D is unclear. This CDR3 has 14 residues. V gave up 0 bases and J gave up 9 bases, with 12 bases separating them. Germline CDR1 SGDLS, CDR2 YYNGEE. Filled out from reference TRBV9 and TRBJ2-2, the complete variable domain reads DSGVTQTPKHLITATGQRVTLRCSPRSGDLSVYWYQQSLDQGLQFLIQYYNGEERAKGNILERFSAQQFPDLHSELNLSSLELGDSALYFCASSVAPVRRELFFGEGSRLTVL.